Given below is one T cell receptor (beta chain) in context. This entry comes from a study of cytomegalovirus exposure and HLA in healthy donors. Germline V CDR1 and CDR2: SGDLS, YYNGEE. CDR3 length: 18 amino acids. Trimming cost V 4 bases and J 2 bases; bases outside gene matches: 8. 13 Jbeta primers and 60 Vbeta primers were used for the PCR. Profiled with immunoSEQ multiplex PCR; TCRdb holds only in-frame clones, not every one. The data show roughly 150,000 clones, 70% seen once. The chain combines TRBV9 with TRBJ2-1; 14 bases line up with TRBD2. This clonotype was obtained from a man between 18 and 35 years old in good health and CMV-seropositive. The sample consisted of PBMCs. CDR3 DNA sequence: TGTGCCAGCAGCCCGTCCGGACTAGCGGGAGGCCCCTACAATGAGCAGTTCTTC. It specifies CASSPSGLAGGPYNEQFF.